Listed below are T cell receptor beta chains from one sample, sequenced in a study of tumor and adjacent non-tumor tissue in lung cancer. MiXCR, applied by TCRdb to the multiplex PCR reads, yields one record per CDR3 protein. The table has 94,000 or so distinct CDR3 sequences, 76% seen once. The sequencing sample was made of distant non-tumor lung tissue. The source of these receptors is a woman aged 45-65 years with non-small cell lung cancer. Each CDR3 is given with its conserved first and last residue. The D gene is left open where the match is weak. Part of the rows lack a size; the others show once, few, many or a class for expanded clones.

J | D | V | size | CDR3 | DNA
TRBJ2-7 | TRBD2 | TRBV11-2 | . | CASSFRTSASYEQCF | TGTGCCAGCAGCTTCAGGACTAGCGCCTCCTACGAGCAGTGTTTC
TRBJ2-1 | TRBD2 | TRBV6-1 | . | CASSEVEVGGRLGDELFF | TGTGCCAGCAGTGAAGTTGAGGTAGGCGGGAGGCTGGGCGATGAGCTATTCTTC
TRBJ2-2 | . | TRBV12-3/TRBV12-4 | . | CASSGTEMDTGELLF | TGTGCCAGCAGCGGTACAGAGATGGACACCGGGGAGCTGCTTTTT
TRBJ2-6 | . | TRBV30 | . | CAWSVGSGAKVLTF | TGTGCCTGGAGCGTCGGCTCTGGGGCCAAGGTCCTGACTTTC
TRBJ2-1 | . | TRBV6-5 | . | CVSNKGPYNEQFF | TGTGTCAGCAATAAGGGCCCCTACAATGAGCAGTTCTTC
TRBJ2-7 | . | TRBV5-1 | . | CVNSLSGLHTYEQYF | TGCGTCAACAGCTTGTCGGGACTTCATACCTACGAGCAGTACTTC
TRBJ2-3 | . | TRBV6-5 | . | CASSYSWGAVGGTGTQYF | TGTGCCAGCAGTTACTCGTGGGGAGCGGTGGGCGGCACAGGTACGCAGTATTTT
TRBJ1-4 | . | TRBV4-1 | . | CATSQDRRDEKLFF | TGCGCCACCAGCCAAGATAGGCGGGACGAAAAACTGTTTTTT
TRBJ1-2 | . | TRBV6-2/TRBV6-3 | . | CTSMDTANYSYTF | TGTACCAGCATGGACACAGCTAACTATAGCTACACCTTC
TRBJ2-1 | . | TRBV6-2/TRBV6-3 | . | CASSLAPCKEQFF | TGTGCCAGCAGCTTAGCCCCTTGCAAAGAGCAGTTCTTC
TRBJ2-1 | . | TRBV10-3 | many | CAISEPDSVYNEQFF | TGTGCCATCAGTGAGCCGGACAGCGTCTACAATGAGCAGTTCTTC
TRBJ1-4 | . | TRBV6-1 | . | CANNSTSLELFF | TGTGCCAACAATTCAACCTCCCTTGAACTGTTTTTT
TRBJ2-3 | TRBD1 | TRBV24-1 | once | CATSDLHGQGETDMQYF | TGTGCCACCAGTGATTTGCATGGCCAGGGGGAAACAGATATGCAGTATTTT
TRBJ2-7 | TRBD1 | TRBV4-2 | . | CASSTGGSYEQHF | TGTGCTAGCAGTACAGGGGGCTCCTACGAGCAGCACTTC
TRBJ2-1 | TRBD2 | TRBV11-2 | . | CASTLSSGVSGRDHNEQFF | TGTGCCAGCACCTTAAGTAGCGGGGTGTCTGGGCGCGATCACAATGAGCAGTTTTTC
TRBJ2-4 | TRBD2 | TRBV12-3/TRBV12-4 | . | CASSFVGGLAVAKNIQYF | TGTGCAAGCAGTTTCGTCGGCGGACTAGCGGTAGCCAAAAACATTCAGTACTTC
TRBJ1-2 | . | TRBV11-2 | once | CASSPTVKANYGYTF | TGTGCCAGCAGCCCGACAGTGAAAGCTAACTATGGCTACACCTTC
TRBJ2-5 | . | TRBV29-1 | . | CSGRRTGETQYF | TGCAGCGGGCGTAGAACCGGGGAGACACAGTACTTC
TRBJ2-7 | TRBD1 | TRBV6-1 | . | CASSDPSDRGREQYF | TGTGCCAGCAGTGACCCTTCGGACAGGGGAAGGGAGCAATACTTC
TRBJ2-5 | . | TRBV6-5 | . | CASSHTGQESQYF | TGTGCCAGCAGCCACACGGGCCAAGAGTCCCAGTACTTC
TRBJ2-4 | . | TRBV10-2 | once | CANSEGWRNIQYF | TGCGCCAACAGTGAGGGATGGCGGAACATTCAGTACTTC
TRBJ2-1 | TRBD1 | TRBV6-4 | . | CVSSDRNLAGGYNEHFF | TGTGTCAGCAGTGACCGAAATCTAGCAGGGGGCTACAATGAGCACTTCTTC
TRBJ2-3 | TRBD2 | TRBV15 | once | CATSRRLAEFFSSTDTQYF | TGTGCCACCAGCAGACGACTAGCGGAATTTTTTTCTAGCACAGATACGCAGTATTTT
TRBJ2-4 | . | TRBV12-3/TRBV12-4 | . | CASSLGAVDGAPTYF | TGTGCCAGCAGTCTAGGAGCGGTAGACGGTGCACCAACTTACTTC
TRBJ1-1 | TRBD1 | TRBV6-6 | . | CVSYFRGSGNTEAFF | TGTGTCAGCTACTTCAGGGGGAGCGGGAACACTGAAGCTTTCTTT
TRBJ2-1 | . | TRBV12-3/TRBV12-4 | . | CASSLGSGDEQLF | TGTGCCAGCAGCCTAGGGTCCGGAGATGAGCAGCTCTTC
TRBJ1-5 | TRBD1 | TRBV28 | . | CASTIPKARGNQPQHF | TGTGCCAGCACCATCCCCAAGGCCAGGGGGAATCAGCCCCAGCATTTT
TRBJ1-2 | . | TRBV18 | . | CASSLQDYGYTF | TGTGCCAGCTCACTTCAGGACTATGGCTACACCTTC
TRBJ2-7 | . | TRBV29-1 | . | CSVGGTGSSYGQYF | TGTAGCGTTGGAGGGACGGGGAGCTCCTACGGGCAGTACTTC
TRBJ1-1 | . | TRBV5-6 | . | CASRLVPGMNTEAFF | TGTGCAAGCAGGTTGGTTCCAGGTATGAACACTGAAGCTTTCTTT
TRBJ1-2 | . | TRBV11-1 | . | CASSFATDYYGYTF | TGTGCCAGCAGCTTTGCGACAGACTACTATGGCTATACCTTC
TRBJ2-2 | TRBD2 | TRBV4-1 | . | CASSLAGVMGTGELFF | TGTGCCAGCAGCCTAGCGGGAGTTATGGGGACCGGGGAGCTGTTTTTT
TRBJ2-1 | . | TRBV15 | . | CATSRVRGDRSYNEQFF | TGTGCCACCAGCAGAGTTCGGGGGGACAGGTCATACAATGAGCAATTCTTC
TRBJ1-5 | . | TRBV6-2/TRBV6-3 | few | CASSYSSMGISNQPQHF | TGTGCCAGCAGTTACTCGAGTATGGGGATTAGCAATCAGCCCCAGCATTTT
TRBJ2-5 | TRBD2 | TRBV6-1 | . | CASSLGLAGGLQETHYF | TGTGCCAGCAGTTTGGGACTAGCGGGAGGCCTCCAAGAGACCCATTACTTC
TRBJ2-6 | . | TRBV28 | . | CVSSLGSPLSGVNVLTF | TGTGTCAGTAGTTTGGGTTCCCCACTCTCTGGGGTCAACGTCCTGACTTTC
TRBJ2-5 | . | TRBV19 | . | CASMDHQETQYF | TGTGCCAGTATGGACCACCAAGAGACCCAGTACTTC
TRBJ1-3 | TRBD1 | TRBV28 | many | CASSPGGTGVLNTIYF | TGTGCCAGCAGTCCCGGCGGGACAGGCGTCTTAAACACCATATATTTT
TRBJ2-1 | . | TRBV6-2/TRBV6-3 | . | CACSLSPYNEQFF | TGTGCCTGCAGTTTATCCCCTTACAATGAGCAATTCTTC
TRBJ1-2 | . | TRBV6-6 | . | CARSCFAGANGYTF | TGTGCCAGGAGTTGCTTCGCGGGGGCTAATGGCTACACCTTC
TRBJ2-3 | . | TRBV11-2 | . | CASSSLMGAGETDTQYF | TGTGCCAGCAGTTCGTTAATGGGAGCGGGTGAGACAGATACGCAGTATTTT
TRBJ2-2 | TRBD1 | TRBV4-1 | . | CASSQDRGHGGLFF | TGCGCCAGCAGCCAGGACAGGGGTCACGGGGGGCTATTTTTT
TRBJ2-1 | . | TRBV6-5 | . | CVNSTASYNERFF | TGTGTCAACAGCACGGCCTCCTACAATGAGCGGTTCTTC
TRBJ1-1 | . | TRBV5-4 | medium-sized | CASSLQLNTEAFF | TGTGCCAGCAGCTTACAGCTGAACACTGAAGCTTTCTTT
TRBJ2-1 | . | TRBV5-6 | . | CASSSAGHNEQFF | TGTGCCAGCAGCTCGGCAGGGCACAATGAACAGTTCTTC
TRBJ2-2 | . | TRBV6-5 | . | CASSSHTGELFF | TGTGCCAGCAGTTCCCATACCGGGGAGCTGTTTTTT
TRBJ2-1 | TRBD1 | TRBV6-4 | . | CTSSTQGNNEQFF | TGTACCAGTAGCACACAGGGGAACAATGAGCAGTTCTTC
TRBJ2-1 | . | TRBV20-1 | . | CSASGTHTYNERFF | TGCAGTGCCTCCGGGACTCATACTTACAATGAGCGGTTCTTC
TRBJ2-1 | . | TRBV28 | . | CASSLWTERNEHFF | TGTGCCAGCAGTCTATGGACGGAAAGGAATGAGCATTTCTTC
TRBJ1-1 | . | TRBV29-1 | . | CSRAGTGNTEAFF | TGCAGTAGAGCCGGGACGGGGAACACTGAAGCTTTCTTT